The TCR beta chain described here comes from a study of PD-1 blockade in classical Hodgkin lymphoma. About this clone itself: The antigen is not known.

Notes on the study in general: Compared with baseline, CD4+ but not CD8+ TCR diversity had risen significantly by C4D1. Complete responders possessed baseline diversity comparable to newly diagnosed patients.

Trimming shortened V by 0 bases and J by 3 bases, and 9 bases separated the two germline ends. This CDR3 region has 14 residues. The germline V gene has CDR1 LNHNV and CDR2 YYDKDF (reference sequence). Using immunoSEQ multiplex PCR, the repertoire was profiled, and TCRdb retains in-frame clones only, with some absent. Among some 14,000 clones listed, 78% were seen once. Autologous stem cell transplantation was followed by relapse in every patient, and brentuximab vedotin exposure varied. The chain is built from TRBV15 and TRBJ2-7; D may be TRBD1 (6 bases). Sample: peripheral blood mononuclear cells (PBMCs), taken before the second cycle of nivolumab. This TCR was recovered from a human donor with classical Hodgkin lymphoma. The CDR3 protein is CATSRERTDYEQYF. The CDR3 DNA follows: TGTGCCACCAGCAGAGAGCGGACAGACTACGAGCAGTACTTC.